This T cell receptor beta chain was identified in a study of T cell responses to AZD1222 COVID-19 vaccine. Whole-study findings and limits: Repertoire sampling was restricted to post-peak T cell response timepoints. Just five or six AZD1222 recipients were seropositive at baseline.

On this clone itself: Its antigen is not known.

The assay was immunoSEQ multiplex PCR, and TCRdb's table has in-frame clones only and misses some. The sample lists 54,000 or so clones; around 90% were seen once. The sequence came from an adult in good health. The sample was peripheral blood, taken on day 0 of AZD1222 vaccination.

The chain's CDR3 is CATSDPRGRGQFF. The CDR3 DNA reads TGTGCCACCAGTGATCCCAGGGGGCGCGGGCAGTTCTTC. This chain joins TRBV24-1 and TRBJ2-1; TRBD1 aligns across 8 bases. The CDR3 loop spans 13 amino acids. CDR1 KGHDR and CDR2 SFDVKD come from the germline V gene. The ends lost 3 bases at V and 12 bases at J; junction bases unmatched: 6.